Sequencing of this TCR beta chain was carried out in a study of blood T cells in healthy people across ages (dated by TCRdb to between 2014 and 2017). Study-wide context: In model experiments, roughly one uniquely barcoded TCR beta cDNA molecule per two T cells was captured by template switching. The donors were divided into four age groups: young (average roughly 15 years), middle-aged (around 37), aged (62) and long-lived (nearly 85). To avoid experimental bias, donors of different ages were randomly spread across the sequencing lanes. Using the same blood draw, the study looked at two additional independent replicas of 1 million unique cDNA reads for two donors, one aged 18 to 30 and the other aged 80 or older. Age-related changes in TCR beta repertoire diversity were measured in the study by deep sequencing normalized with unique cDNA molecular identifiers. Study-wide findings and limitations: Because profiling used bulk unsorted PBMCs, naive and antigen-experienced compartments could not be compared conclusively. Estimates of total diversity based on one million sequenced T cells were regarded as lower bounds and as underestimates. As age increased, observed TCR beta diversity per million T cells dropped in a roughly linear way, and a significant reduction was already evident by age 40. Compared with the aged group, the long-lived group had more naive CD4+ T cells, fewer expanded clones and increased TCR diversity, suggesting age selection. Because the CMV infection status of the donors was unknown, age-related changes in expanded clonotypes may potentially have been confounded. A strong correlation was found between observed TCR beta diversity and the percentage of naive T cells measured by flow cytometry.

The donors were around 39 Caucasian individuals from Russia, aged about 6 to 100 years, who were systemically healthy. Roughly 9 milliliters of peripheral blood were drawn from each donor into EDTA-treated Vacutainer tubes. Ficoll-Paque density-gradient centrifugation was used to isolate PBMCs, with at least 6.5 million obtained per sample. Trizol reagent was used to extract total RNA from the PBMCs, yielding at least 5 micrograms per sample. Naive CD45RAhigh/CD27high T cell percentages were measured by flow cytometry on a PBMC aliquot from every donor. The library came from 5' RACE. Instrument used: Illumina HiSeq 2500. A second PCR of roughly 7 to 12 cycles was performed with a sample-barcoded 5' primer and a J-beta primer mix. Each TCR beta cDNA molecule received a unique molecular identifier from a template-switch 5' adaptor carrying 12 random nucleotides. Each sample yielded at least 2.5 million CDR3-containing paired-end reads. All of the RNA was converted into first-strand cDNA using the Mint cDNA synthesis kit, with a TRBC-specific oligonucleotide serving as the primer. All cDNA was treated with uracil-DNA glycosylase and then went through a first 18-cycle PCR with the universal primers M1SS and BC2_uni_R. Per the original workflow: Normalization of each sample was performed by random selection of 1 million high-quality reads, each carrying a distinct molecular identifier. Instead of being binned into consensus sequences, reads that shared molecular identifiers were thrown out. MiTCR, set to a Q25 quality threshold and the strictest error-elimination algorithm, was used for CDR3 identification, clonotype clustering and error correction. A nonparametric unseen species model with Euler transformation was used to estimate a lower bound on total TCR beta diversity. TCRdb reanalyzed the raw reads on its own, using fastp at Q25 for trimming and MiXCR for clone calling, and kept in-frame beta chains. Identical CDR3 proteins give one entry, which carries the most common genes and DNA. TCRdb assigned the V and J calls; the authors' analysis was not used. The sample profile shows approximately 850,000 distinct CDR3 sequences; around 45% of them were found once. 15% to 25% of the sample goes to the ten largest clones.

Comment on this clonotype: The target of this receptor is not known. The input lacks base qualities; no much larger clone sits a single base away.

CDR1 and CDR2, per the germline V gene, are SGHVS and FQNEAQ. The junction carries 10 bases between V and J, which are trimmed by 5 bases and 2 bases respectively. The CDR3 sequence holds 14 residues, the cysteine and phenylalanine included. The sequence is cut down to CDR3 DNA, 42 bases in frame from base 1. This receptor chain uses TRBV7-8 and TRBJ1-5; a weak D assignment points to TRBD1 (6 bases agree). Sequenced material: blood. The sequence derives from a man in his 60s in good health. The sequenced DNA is TGTGCCAGCAGCGCTAACAGGGGCAATCAGCCCCAGCATTTT. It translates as CASSANRGNQPQHF.